Sequencing of this T cell receptor beta chain was carried out in a study of cytomegalovirus exposure and HLA in healthy donors. Study-level information: The 120 validation repertoires, a later analysis reported, used the same platform as the 666 first-cohort repertoires.

The protocol was immunoSEQ multiplex PCR, while the TCRdb copy is restricted to in-frame clones and leaves out a portion. Of about 160,000 clones listed, 88% are singletons. General study results and limits: Rare TCR sequences predominated, though certain public TCRs were found in many donors.

Details on this clone: Its specificity is not known.

The CDR3 extends over 14 amino acids. CDR1 SGHRS and CDR2 YFSETQ come from the germline V gene. V gave up 5 bases and J gave up 3 bases, with 14 bases separating them. This chain connects TRBV5-1 to TRBJ1-2; D is perhaps TRBD1 (6 bases). The TCR sequence derives from a man between 18 and 29 years old in good health and CMV-seronegative. The sequenced sample was PBMCs. CDR3 in amino acids: CASSATGTHYGYTF. The DNA of the CDR3 is TGCGCCAGCAGTGCTACCGGGACACACTATGGCTACACCTTC.